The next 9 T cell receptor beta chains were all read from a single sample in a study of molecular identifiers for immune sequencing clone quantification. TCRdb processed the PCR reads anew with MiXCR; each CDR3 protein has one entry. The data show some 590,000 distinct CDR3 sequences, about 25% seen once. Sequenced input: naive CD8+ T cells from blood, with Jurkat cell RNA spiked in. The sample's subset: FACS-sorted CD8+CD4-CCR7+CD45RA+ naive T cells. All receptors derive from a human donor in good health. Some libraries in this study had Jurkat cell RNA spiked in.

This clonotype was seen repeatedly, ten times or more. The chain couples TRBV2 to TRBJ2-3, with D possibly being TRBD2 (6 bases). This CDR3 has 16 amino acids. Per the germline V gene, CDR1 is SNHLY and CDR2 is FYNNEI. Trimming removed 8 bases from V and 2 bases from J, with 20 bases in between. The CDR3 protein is CASARGLAALTDTQYF. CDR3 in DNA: TGTGCCAGCGCTCGTGGATTAGCGGCGCTCACAGATACGCAGTATTTT.

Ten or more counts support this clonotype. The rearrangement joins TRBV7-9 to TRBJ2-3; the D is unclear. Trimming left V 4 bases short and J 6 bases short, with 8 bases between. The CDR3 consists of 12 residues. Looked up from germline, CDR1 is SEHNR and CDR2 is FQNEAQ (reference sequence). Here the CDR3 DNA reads TGTGCCAGCAGCTCCTACGGGGATACGCAGTATTTT. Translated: CASSSYGDTQYF.

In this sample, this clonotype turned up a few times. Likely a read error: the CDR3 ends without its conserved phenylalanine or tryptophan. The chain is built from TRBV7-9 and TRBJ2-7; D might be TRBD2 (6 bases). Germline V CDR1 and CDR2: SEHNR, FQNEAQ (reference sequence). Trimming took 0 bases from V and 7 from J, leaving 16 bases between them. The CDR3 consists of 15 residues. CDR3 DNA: TGTGCCAGCAGCTTAGCTACCCTCGAACGGGGGGAGCAGTACCTC. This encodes CASSLATLERGEQYL.

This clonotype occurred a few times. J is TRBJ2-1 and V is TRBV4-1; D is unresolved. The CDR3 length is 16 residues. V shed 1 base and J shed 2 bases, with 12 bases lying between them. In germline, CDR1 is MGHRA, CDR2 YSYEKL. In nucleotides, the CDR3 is TGCGCCAGCAGCCAAGGATGGTTATCCCCCTACAATGAGCAGTTCTTC. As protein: CASSQGWLSPYNEQFF.

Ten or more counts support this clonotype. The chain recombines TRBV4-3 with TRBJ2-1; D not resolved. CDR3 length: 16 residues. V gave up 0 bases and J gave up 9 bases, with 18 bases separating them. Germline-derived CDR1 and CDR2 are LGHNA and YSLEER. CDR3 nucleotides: TGCGCCAGCAGCCAAGATTTTGGGAAGAACCAGGTTGAGCAGTTCTTC. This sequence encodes CASSQDFGKNQVEQFF.

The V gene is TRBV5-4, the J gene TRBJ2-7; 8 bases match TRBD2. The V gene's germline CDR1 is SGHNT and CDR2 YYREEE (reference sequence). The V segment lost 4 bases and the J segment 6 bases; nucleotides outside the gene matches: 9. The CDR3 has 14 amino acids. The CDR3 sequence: CASSIGTRFTEQYF. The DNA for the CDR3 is TGTGCCAGCAGCATAGGGACTAGGTTCACCGAGCAGTACTTC.

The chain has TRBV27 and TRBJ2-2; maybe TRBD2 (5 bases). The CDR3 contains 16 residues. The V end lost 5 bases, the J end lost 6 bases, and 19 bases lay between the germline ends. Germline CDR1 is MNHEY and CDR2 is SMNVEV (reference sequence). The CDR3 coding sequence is TGTGCCAGCAGTGACGGACTGCGGGCGAGGTCCGGGGAGCTGTTTTTT. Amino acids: CASSDGLRARSGELFF.

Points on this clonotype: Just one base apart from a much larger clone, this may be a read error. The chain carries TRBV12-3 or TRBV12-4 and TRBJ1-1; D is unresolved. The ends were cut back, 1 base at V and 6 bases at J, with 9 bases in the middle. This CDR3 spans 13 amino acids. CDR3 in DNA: TGTGCCAGCAGTTTAGGGGTGAGCTCTGAAGCTTTCTTT. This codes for CASSLGVSSEAFF.

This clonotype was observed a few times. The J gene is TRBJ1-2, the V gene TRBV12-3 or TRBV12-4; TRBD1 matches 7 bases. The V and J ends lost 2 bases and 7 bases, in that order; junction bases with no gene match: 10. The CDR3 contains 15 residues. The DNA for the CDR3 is TGTGCCAGCAGTTTATGGGGGACAGAGGCAACTGGCTACACCTTC. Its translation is CASSLWGTEATGYTF.